This T cell receptor beta chain was recovered during a study of blood T cell repertoires in COVID-19. Study-wide background: Material from acute and convalescent COVID-19 was sourced from the United States, Italy and Spain. T cells, B-cell-depleted T cells, or PBMCs provided the cDNA or gDNA that served as material.

Only a few counts were recorded for this clone. Original data processing: Nucleated cell counts were estimated from reference gene primer amplification. Generated by immunoSEQ multiplex PCR, the TCRdb table keeps only in-frame clones and is missing some. V, J and clone size were drawn from that table, and D and trimming were deduced from the DNA. The sample has tens of thousands of clones; roughly 89% are singletons. Trimming removed 5 bases from V and 2 bases from J; junction bases left unmatched: 6. There are 15 residues in the CDR3. CDR1 SGHVS and CDR2 FNYEAQ come from the germline V gene. The rearrangement joins TRBV7-6 to TRBJ2-3, with 8 positions matching TRBD1. Sequencing was carried out using peripheral blood. The receptor's source is a man aged 50 to 60 with acute or convalescent COVID-19. DNA of the CDR3: TGTGCCAGCAGCCTATTACAGGGGGACACAGATACGCAGTATTTT. Translation gives CASSLLQGDTDTQYF.